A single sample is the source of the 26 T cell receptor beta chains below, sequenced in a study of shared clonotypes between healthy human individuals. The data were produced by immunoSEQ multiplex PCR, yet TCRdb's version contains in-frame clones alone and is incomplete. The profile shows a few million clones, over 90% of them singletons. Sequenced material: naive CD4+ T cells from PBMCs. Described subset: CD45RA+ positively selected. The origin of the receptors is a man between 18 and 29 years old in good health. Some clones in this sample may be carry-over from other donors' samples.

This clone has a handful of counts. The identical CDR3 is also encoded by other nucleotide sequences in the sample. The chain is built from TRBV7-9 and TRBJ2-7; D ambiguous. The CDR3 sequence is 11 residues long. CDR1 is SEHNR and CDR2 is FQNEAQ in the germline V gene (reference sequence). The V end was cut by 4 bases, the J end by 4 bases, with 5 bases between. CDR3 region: CASSSAYEQYF. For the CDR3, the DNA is TGTGCCAGCAGCTCAGCTTACGAGCAGTACTTC.

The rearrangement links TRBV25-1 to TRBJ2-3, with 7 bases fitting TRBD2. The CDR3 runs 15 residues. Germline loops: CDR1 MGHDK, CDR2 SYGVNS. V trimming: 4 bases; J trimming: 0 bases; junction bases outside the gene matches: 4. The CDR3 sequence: CASSVLAESTDTQYF. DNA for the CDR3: TGTGCCAGCAGTGTGCTAGCGGAAAGCACAGATACGCAGTATTTT.

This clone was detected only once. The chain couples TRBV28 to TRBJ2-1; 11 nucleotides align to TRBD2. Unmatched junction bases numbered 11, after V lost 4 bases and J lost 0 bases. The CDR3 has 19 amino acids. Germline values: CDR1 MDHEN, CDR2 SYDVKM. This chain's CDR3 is CASSSPSIAGGSSYNEQFF. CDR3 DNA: TGTGCCAGCAGTTCCCCATCGATAGCGGGAGGGAGCTCCTACAATGAGCAGTTCTTC.

CDR3 nucleotide sequence: TGTGCCAGCAGCCCCCGAAGCGTCTGGGAGACCCAGTACTTC. Translated: CASSPRSVWETQYF. The V call is TRBV11-2, the J call TRBJ2-5; D call uncertain. Trimming took off 5 bases at V and 5 bases at J, with 15 bases between the two ends. There are 14 residues in the CDR3. Per the germline V gene, CDR1 is SGHAT and CDR2 is FQNNGV.

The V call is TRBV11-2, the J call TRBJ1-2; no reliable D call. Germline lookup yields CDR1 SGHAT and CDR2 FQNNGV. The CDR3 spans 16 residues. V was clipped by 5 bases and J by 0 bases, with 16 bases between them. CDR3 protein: CASSPEGLGSNYGYTF. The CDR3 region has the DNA TGTGCCAGCAGCCCGGAAGGATTGGGTTCTAACTATGGCTACACCTTC.

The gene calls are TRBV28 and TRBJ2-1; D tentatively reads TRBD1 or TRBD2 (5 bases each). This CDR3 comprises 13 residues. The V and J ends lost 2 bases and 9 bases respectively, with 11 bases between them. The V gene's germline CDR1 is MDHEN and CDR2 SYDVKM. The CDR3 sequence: CASSLNFGGEQFF. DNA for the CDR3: TGTGCCAGCAGTTTAAACTTTGGGGGTGAGCAGTTCTTC.

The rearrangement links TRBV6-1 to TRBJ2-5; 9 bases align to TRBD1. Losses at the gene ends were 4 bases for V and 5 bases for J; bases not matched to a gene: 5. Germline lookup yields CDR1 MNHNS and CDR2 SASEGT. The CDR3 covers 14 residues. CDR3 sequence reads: CASSVGQGRETQYF. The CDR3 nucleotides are TGTGCCAGCAGTGTGGGACAGGGAAGGGAGACCCAGTACTTC.

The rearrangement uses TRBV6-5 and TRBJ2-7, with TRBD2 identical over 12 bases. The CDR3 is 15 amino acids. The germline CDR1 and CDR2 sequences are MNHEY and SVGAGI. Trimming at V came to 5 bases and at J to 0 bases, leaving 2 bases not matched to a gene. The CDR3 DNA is TGTGCCAGCAGTCGACTAGCGGGAGTCTCCTACGAGCAGTACTTC. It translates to CASSRLAGVSYEQYF.

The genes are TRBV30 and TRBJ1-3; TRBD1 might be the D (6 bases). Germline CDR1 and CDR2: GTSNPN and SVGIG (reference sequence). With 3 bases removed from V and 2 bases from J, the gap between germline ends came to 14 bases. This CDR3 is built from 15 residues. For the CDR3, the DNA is TGTGCCTGGAGCCATTCAGGGGCGGCTGGAAACACCATATATTTT. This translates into CAWSHSGAAGNTIYF.

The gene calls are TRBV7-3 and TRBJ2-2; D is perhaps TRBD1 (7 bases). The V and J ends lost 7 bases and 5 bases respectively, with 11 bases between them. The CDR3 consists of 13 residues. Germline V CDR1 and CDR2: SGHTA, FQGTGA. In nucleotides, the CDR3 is TGTGCCAGCACCAGGGGGGAAACCGGGGAGCTGTTTTTT. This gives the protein CASTRGETGELFF.

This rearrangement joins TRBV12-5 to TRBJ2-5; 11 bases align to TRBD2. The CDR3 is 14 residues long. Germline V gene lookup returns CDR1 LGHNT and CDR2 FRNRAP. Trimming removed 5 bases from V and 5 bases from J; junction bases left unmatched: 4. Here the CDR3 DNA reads TGTGCTAGTGGTCCGGGGACTAGCGGCGAGACCCAGTACTTC. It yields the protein CASGPGTSGETQYF.

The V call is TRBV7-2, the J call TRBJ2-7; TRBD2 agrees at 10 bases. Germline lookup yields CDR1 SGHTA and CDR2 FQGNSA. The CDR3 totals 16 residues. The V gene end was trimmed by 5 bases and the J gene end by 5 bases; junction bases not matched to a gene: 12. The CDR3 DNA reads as TGTGCCAGCAGCACAAGCTCTAGCGGGAGATTCAACGAGCAGTACTTC. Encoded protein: CASSTSSSGRFNEQYF.

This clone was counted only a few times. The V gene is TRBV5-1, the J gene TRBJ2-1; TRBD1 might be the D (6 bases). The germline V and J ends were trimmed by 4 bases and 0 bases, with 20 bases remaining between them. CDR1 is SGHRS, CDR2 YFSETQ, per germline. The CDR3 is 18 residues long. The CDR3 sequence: CASSRTGGAQSSYNEQFF. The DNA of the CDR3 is TGCGCCAGCAGCAGGACTGGGGGCGCGCAGAGCTCCTACAATGAGCAGTTCTTC.

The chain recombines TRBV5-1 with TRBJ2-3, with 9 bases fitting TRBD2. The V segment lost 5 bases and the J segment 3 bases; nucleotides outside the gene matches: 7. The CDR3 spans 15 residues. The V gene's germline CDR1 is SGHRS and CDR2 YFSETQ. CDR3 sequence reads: CASSTGLAVTDTQYF. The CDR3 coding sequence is TGCGCCAGCAGTACGGGACTAGCTGTGACAGATACGCAGTATTTT.

The CDR3 nucleotides read TGTGCCAGCAGCTTAGCGGCAGGGGAAGGTGAAGCTTTCTTT. It specifies CASSLAAGEGEAFF. This chain joins TRBV7-9 and TRBJ1-1, with D possibly matching TRBD1 (6 bases). The germline V and J ends were trimmed by 0 bases and 7 bases, with 12 bases remaining between them. Germline CDR1 reads SEHNR; CDR2 reads FQNEAQ (reference sequence). This CDR3 spans 14 amino acids. Drawing the rest from reference TRBV7-9 and TRBJ1-1, the complete variable domain is DTGVSQNPRHKITKRGQNVTFRCDPISEHNRLYWYRQTLGQGPEFLTYFQNEAQLEKSRLLSDRFSAERPKGSFSTLEIQRTEQGDSAMYLCASSLAAGEGEAFFGQGTRLTVV.

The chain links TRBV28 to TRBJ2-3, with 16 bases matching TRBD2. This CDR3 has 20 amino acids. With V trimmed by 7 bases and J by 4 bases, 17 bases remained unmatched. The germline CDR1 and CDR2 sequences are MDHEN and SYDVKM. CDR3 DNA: TGTGCCAGCACCACATCTGCTGGGACTAGCGGGAGGGGTAGGGCAGATACGCAGTATTTT. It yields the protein CASTTSAGTSGRGRADTQYF. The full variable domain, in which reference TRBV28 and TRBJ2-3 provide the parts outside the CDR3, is DVKVTQSSRYLVKRTGEKVFLECVQDMDHENMFWYRQDPGLGLRLIYFSYDVKMKEKGDIPEGYSVSREKKERFSLILESASTNQTSMYLCASTTSAGTSGRGRADTQYFGPGTRLTVL.

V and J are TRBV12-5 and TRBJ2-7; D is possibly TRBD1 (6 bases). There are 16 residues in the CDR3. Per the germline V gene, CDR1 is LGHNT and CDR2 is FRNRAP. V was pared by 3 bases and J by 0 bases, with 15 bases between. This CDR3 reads CASGLPGTPISYEQYF. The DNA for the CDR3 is TGTGCTAGTGGTTTACCAGGGACACCCATCTCCTACGAGCAGTACTTC.

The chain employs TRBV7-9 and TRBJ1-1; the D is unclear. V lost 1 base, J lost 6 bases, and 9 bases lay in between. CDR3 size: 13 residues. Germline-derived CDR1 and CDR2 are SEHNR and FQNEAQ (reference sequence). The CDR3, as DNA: TGTGCCAGCAGCTTAGAATCTATGGCTGAAGCTTTCTTT. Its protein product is CASSLESMAEAFF. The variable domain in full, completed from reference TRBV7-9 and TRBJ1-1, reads DTGVSQNPRHKITKRGQNVTFRCDPISEHNRLYWYRQTLGQGPEFLTYFQNEAQLEKSRLLSDRFSAERPKGSFSTLEIQRTEQGDSAMYLCASSLESMAEAFFGQGTRLTVV.

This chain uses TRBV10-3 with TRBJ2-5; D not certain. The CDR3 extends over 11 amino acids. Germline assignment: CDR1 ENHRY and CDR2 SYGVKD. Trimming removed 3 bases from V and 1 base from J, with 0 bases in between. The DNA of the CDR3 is TGTGCCATCAGTGACCAAGAGACCCAGTACTTC. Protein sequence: CAISDQETQYF.

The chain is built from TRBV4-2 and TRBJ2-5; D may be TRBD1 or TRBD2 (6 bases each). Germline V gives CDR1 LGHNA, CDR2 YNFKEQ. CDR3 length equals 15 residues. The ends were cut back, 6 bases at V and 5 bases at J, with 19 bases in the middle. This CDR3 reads CASRDGWGAGETQYF. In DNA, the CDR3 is TGTGCCAGCAGGGACGGTTGGGGGGCAGGGGAGACCCAGTACTTC.

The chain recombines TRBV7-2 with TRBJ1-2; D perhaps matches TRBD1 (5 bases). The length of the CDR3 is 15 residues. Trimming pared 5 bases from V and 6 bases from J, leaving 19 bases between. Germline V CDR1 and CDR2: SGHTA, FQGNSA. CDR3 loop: CASSTDSWGIDGYTF. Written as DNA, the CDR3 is TGTGCCAGCAGCACCGACAGCTGGGGGATCGATGGCTACACCTTC.

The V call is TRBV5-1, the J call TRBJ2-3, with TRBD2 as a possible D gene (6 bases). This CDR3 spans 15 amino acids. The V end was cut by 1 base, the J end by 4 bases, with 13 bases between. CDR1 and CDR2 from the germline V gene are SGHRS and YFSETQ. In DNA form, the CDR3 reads TGCGCCAGCAGCTTGTTAAGCGGGTGGTCAGATACGCAGTATTTT. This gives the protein CASSLLSGWSDTQYF.

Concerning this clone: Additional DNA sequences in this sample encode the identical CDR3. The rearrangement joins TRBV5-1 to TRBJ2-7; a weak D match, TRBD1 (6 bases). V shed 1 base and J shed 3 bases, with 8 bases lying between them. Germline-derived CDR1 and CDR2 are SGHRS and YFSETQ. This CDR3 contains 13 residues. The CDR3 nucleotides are TGCGCCAGCAGCTTGACAGGGAACTACGAGCAGTACTTC. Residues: CASSLTGNYEQYF.

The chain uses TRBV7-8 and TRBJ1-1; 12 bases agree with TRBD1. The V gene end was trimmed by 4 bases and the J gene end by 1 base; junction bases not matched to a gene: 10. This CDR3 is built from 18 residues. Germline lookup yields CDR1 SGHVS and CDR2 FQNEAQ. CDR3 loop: CASSWGRGTGGQNTEAFF. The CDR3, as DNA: TGTGCCAGCAGCTGGGGAAGGGGGACAGGGGGCCAGAACACTGAAGCTTTCTTT.

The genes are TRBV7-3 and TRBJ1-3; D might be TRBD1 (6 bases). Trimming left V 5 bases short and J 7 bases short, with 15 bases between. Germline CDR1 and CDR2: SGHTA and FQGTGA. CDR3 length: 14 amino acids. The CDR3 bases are TGTGCCAGCAGCAAGACAGGCCAGGGGAACACCATATATTTT. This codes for CASSKTGQGNTIYF.

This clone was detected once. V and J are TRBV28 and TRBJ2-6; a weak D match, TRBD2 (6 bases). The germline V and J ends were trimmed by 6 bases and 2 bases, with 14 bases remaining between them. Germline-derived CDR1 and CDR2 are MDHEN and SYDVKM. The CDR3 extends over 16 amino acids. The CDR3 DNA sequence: TGTGCCAGCAGCTCGACTGGGGGGACTGGGGCCAACGTCCTGACTTTC. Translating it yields CASSSTGGTGANVLTF.